Included here is one T cell receptor (beta chain) sequence, with context. Its antigen is unidentified. The data were taken from a study of cytomegalovirus exposure and HLA in healthy donors. Broader study findings: It was in a later analysis that TCR association rates were seen to vary by HLA locus, highest for DRB1 and lowest for HLA-C. CMV antigen specificity was confirmed in vitro for a few CMV-associated chains. Rare TCR sequences predominated, though certain public TCRs were found in many donors. In a later analysis, several top co-occurrence clusters appeared linked to parvovirus B19, influenza, CMV and Epstein-Barr virus.

60 Vbeta and 13 Jbeta primers were used in PCR. The method was immunoSEQ multiplex PCR; TCRdb's version includes in-frame clones alone and lacks a portion of them. Found here are 150,000 to 200,000 clones, roughly 85% of them singletons; the top ten hold 1%. The CDR3 is made up of 16 amino acids. V gave up 4 bases and J gave up 7 bases; unmatched junction bases: 17. In germline, CDR1 is SGHRS, CDR2 YFSETQ. The TCR originated in a boy between 2 and 15 years old in good health and CMV-seronegative. V is TRBV5-1 and J is TRBJ2-7; 7 bases match TRBD2. The sequenced sample consisted of PBMCs. In nucleotides, the CDR3 is TGCGCCAGCAGCCAGGACCGAGTCCCAACTAGCGTGGAGCAGTACTTC. Encoded protein: CASSQDRVPTSVEQYF. Based on the CDR3 plus reference TRBV5-1 and TRBJ2-7, the full variable domain is KAGVTQTPRYLIKTRGQQVTLSCSPISGHRSVSWYQQTPGQGLQFLFEYFSETQRNKGNFPGRFSGRQFSNSRSEMNVSTLELGDSALYLCASSQDRVPTSVEQYFGPGTRLTVT.